The 2 T cell receptor beta chains below come from one sample, sequenced in a study of T cell responses to AZD1222 COVID-19 vaccine. The data were produced by immunoSEQ multiplex PCR, yet TCRdb's version contains in-frame clones alone and is incomplete. The repertoire holds around 80,000 clones, over 90% seen once, with roughly 4.8% in the top ten. Sample: peripheral blood, taken on day 0 of AZD1222 vaccination. These receptors were collected from an adult in good health.

V is TRBV10-3 and J is TRBJ2-2; the D is unclear. The CDR3 is made up of 15 amino acids. Deletions cut 0 bases from V and 3 bases from J, with 8 bases between. Germline CDR1 and CDR2: ENHRY and SYGVKD. The CDR3 bases are TGTGCCATCAGTGAGTCTAAGCCCTACACCGGGGAGCTGTTTTTT. Residues: CAISESKPYTGELFF.

V usage is TRBV12-3 or TRBV12-4 and J usage is TRBJ2-7, with TRBD1 as a possible D gene (6 bases). CDR3 length equals 13 residues. Trimming cost V 4 bases and J 5 bases, with 12 bases left between them. The chain's CDR3 is CASSYGQINEQYF. CDR3 nucleotides: TGTGCCAGCAGTTACGGACAGATAAACGAGCAGTACTTC.